This TCR beta chain stems from a study of shared clonotypes between healthy human individuals. Study context: Donors were a couple of women and a few men aged 18 to 49.

The protocol was immunoSEQ multiplex PCR, while the TCRdb copy is restricted to in-frame clones and leaves out a portion. The sample carries about 1 million clones, 65% to 75% recorded once. V was pared by 2 bases and J by 0 bases, with 12 bases between. CDR1 SGDLS and CDR2 YYNGEE come from the germline V gene. The CDR3 is 17 residues long. Material for sequencing was memory CD4+ T cells sorted from blood. Noted subset: CD45RA-negative fraction. This receptor was identified in a man between 18 and 29 years old in good health. The V call is TRBV9, the J call TRBJ2-6; possible D gene TRBD1, 5 bases. This chain's CDR3 is CASSVAGYFSGANVLTF. The CDR3 coding sequence is TGTGCCAGCAGCGTGGCAGGGTATTTCTCTGGGGCCAACGTCCTGACTTTC.